Shown below are 21 T cell receptor beta chains from a single sample sequenced in a study of human T cells and chemical hapten exposure. TCRdb re-analysed the RACE reads in MiXCR, keeping a single row per CDR3 protein. This table holds more than 80,000 distinct CDR3 sequences, around 12% found once. The sample's time point: pre-sensitization, week 0. Treatment specified: therapeutic diphenylcyclopropenone sensitization with weekly scalp DPC. The sequencing here drew on whole blood, taken in connection with sensitization to the hapten diphenylcyclopropenone (DPC). These receptors all come from a woman aged 45 to 65 with alopecia areata. Some clones in this sample may be carry-over from other donors' samples.

The CDR3 DNA follows: TGTGCCAGCAGTTTTGGATCTTTCTCCTACGAGCAGTACTTC. It yields the protein CASSFGSFSYEQYF. The genes are TRBV28 and TRBJ2-7; D not certain. CDR1 is MDHEN, CDR2 SYDVKM, per germline. This CDR3 is built from 14 residues. The germline V and J ends were trimmed by 3 bases and 0 bases, with 9 bases remaining between them.

This clonotype was counted between two and nine times. The gene calls are TRBV5-5 and TRBJ2-2, with D unresolved. V dropped 6 bases and J dropped 6 bases, with 0 bases sitting between them. This CDR3 region has 9 residues. From germline, CDR1 is SGHKS and CDR2 YYEKEE (reference sequence). CDR3: CASTGELFF. The CDR3 DNA reads as TGTGCCAGCACCGGGGAGCTGTTTTTT.

The genes are TRBV6-2 or TRBV6-3 and TRBJ1-1; D ambiguous. Per germline, CDR1 MNHEY and CDR2 SVGEGT. The CDR3 is 13 amino acids. With 2 bases removed from V and 6 bases from J, the gap between germline ends came to 10 bases. For the CDR3, the DNA is TGTGCCAGCAGTTACGCGATCCCGCCTGAAGCTTTCTTT. The encoded protein is CASSYAIPPEAFF.

This clonotype was detected ten times or more. J is TRBJ2-2 and V is TRBV4-3; the D gene is possibly TRBD1 (6 bases). From germline, CDR1 is LGHNA and CDR2 YSLEER. The CDR3 totals 16 residues. V dropped 3 bases and J dropped 1 base, with 12 bases sitting between them. The CDR3 sequence is CASSQGTGQNTGELFF. Here the CDR3 DNA reads TGCGCCAGCAGCCAGGGGACGGGACAGAACACCGGGGAGCTGTTTTTT.

V and J are TRBV28 and TRBJ2-2; D is unclear. V was shortened by 2 bases and J by 7 bases, with 5 bases between the two germline ends. The CDR3 is 12 residues long. The V gene's germline CDR1 is MDHEN and CDR2 SYDVKM. The CDR3 DNA is TGTGCCAGCAGTTTAGGGGTCGGGGAGCTGTTTTTT. Translating it yields CASSLGVGELFF.

This clonotype has just a few counts. The V and J genes are TRBV5-1 and TRBJ1-1; no clear D. V lost 0 bases and J 3 bases, leaving 9 bases between the germline ends. CDR1 is SGHRS and CDR2 is YFSETQ in the germline V gene. This CDR3 has 14 residues. The CDR3 here is CASSLEFGDTEAFF. DNA for the CDR3: TGCGCCAGCAGCTTGGAATTCGGAGACACTGAAGCTTTCTTT.

The CDR3 coding sequence is TGTGCCAGCAGCTGGACGGACACAGATACGCAGTATTTT. Translation: CASSWTDTDTQYF. V gene TRBV6-1 combines with J gene TRBJ2-3; D ambiguous. This CDR3 spans 13 amino acids. Germline CDR1 MNHNS, CDR2 SASEGT. V was shortened by 6 bases and J by 2 bases, with 9 bases between the two germline ends.

This clonotype was detected only a few times. The chain joins TRBV11-2 to TRBJ1-5, with D tentatively TRBD1 (6 bases). The CDR3 is 15 residues long. V gave up 1 base and J gave up 1 base, with 8 bases separating them. Germline V gene sequence: CDR1 SGHAT, CDR2 FQNNGV. In nucleotides, the CDR3 is TGTGCCAGCAGCTTAGGGGGGGCGAGCAATCAGCCCCAGCATTTT. It yields the protein CASSLGGASNQPQHF.

This clonotype was picked up many times. The chain joins TRBV28 to TRBJ1-1; tentative D call: TRBD1 (6 bases). The germline CDR1 and CDR2 sequences are MDHEN and SYDVKM. The ends were cut back, 6 bases at V and 10 bases at J, with 18 bases in the middle. The CDR3 is made up of 13 amino acids. CDR3 in DNA: TGTGCCAGCAGAAGCCAGGGGAGTGGTAGAGCTTTCTTT. The encoded protein is CASRSQGSGRAFF.

This clonotype has a handful of counts. The gene calls are TRBV20-1 and TRBJ2-1; D call uncertain. This CDR3 spans 10 amino acids. CDR1 DFQATT and CDR2 SNEGSKA come from the germline V gene (reference sequence). V was cut by 4 bases and J by 7 bases, with 5 bases left in between. The CDR3 spells CSAKGNEQFF. The CDR3 DNA follows: TGCAGTGCTAAGGGAAATGAGCAGTTCTTC.

J is TRBJ2-1 and V is TRBV27, with 8 bases fitting TRBD1. The J segment lost 4 bases and the V segment lost 6 bases, leaving 8 bases of the junction unmatched. From germline, CDR1 is MNHEY and CDR2 SMNVEV (reference sequence). CDR3 length: 15 amino acids. CDR3 in amino acids: CASRRDRLPYNEQFF. The CDR3 nucleotides read TGTGCCAGCAGGAGGGACAGGCTACCGTACAATGAGCAGTTCTTC.

The V and J genes are TRBV7-9 and TRBJ1-6; D is unclear. The CDR3 length is 15 residues. V was trimmed by 5 bases and J by 13 bases, leaving 21 bases between them. The germline gives CDR1 SEHNR, CDR2 FQNEAQ (reference sequence). The CDR3 reads CASSPTGGPLDPLHF. The CDR3 nucleotides read TGTGCCAGCAGCCCAACGGGCGGACCCCTGGACCCCCTCCACTTT.

This clonotype was detected only a few times. The chain has TRBV5-1 and TRBJ1-6; TRBD1 agrees at 10 bases. The CDR3 covers 16 residues. Germline values: CDR1 SGHRS, CDR2 YFSETQ. V shed 4 bases and J 8 bases; nucleotides not matched to a gene: 9. The CDR3 reads CASSHRTGGNDSPLHF. The CDR3 nucleotides are TGCGCCAGCAGCCATCGGACAGGGGGTAATGATTCACCCCTCCACTTT. Full variable domain (remainder filled in from reference TRBV5-1 and TRBJ1-6): KAGVTQTPRYLIKTRGQQVTLSCSPISGHRSVSWYQQTPGQGLQFLFEYFSETQRNKGNFPGRFSGRQFSNSRSEMNVSTLELGDSALYLCASSHRTGGNDSPLHFGNGTRLTVT.

This clonotype showed up just a few times. The chain is built from TRBV6-1 and TRBJ1-6, with D tentatively TRBD1 (6 bases). The germline V and J ends were trimmed by 7 bases and 10 bases, with 17 bases remaining between them. This CDR3 is 14 amino acids long. Germline V CDR1 and CDR2: MNHNS, SASEGT. The CDR3 loop is CASMGSRGGSPLHF. CDR3 nucleotides: TGTGCCAGCATGGGAAGCAGGGGAGGCTCACCCCTCCACTTT.

This clonotype occurred many times. The gene calls are TRBV7-6 and TRBJ2-7, with no clear D. The CDR3 loop spans 13 amino acids. Germline CDR1 reads SGHVS; CDR2 reads FNYEAQ. Deletions cut 4 bases from V and 5 bases from J, with 12 bases between. In DNA, the CDR3 is TGTGCCAGCAGCTCCGCCATGAGGAACGAGCAGTACTTC. Amino acids: CASSSAMRNEQYF.

This chain joins TRBV20-1 and TRBJ2-3; TRBD2 aligns across 9 bases. Germline CDR1 DFQATT, CDR2 SNEGSKA (reference sequence). With 2 bases clipped from V and 4 bases from J, the junction kept 4 bases outside the gene matches. The CDR3 extends over 14 amino acids. The CDR3: CSARSGGSSDTQYF. CDR3 nucleotides: TGCAGTGCTAGAAGCGGGGGGTCCTCAGATACGCAGTATTTT.

The rearrangement links TRBV3-1 to TRBJ1-6; the match to TRBD1 covers 10 bases. Per germline, CDR1 LGHDT and CDR2 YNNKEL (reference sequence). V gave up 5 bases and J gave up 10 bases; unmatched junction bases: 11. This CDR3 is built from 16 residues. CDR3 nucleotide sequence: TGTGCCAGCAGCTATCCCCCCGGGACAGGGGACTCACCCCTCCACTTT. Its translation is CASSYPPGTGDSPLHF. The whole variable domain, filled in from reference TRBV3-1 and TRBJ1-6, reads DTAVSQTPKYLVTQMGNDKSIKCEQNLGHDTMYWYKQDSKKFLKIMFSYNNKELIINETVPNRFSPKSPDKAHLNLHINSLELGDSAVYFCASSYPPGTGDSPLHFGNGTRLTVT.

This clonotype showed up many times. The chain combines TRBV11-2 with TRBJ1-4, with D hard to call. The germline gives CDR1 SGHAT, CDR2 FQNNGV. The CDR3 totals 14 residues. V lost 6 bases and J lost 2, with 10 bases in between. The chain's CDR3 is CASRRMDTNEKLFF. CDR3 in DNA: TGTGCCAGCAGAAGGATGGATACTAATGAAAAACTGTTTTTT. Full variable domain (outside the CDR3, taken from reference TRBV11-2 and TRBJ1-4): EAGVAQSPRYKIIEKRQSVAFWCNPISGHATLYWYQQILGQGPKLLIQFQNNGVVDDSQLPKDRFSAERLKGVDSTLKIQPAKLEDSAVYLCASRRMDTNEKLFFGSGTQLSVL.

In its sample, this clonotype was seen many times. The chain links TRBV4-3 to TRBJ1-6; D is possibly TRBD1 (5 bases). Germline lookup yields CDR1 LGHNA and CDR2 YSLEER. Deletions cut 0 bases from V and 4 bases from J, with 13 bases between. The length of the CDR3 is 17 residues. CDR3 protein: CASSQDTGLRYNSPLHF. The DNA for the CDR3 is TGCGCCAGCAGCCAAGACACAGGTTTGCGGTATAATTCACCCCTCCACTTT.

This clonotype was recorded a few times. The V gene is TRBV2, the J gene TRBJ1-5, with TRBD1 identical over 8 bases. Germline trimming cut 1 base from V and 3 bases from J; bases unmatched to any gene: 2. The V gene's germline CDR1 is SNHLY and CDR2 FYNNEI. The CDR3 totals 15 residues. The CDR3 spells CASSEEQGANQPQHF. The CDR3 nucleotides read TGTGCCAGCAGTGAAGAGCAGGGGGCCAATCAGCCCCAGCATTTT.

This clonotype was seen a handful of times. The chain carries TRBV6-5 and TRBJ2-7, with D maybe TRBD1 (6 bases). V shed 6 bases and J shed 0 bases, with 15 bases lying between them. Germline values: CDR1 MNHEY, CDR2 SVGAGI. The CDR3 contains 15 residues. The CDR3 spells CASRARQESSYEQYF. CDR3 bases: TGTGCCAGCAGAGCTCGACAGGAAAGCTCCTACGAGCAGTACTTC.